This T cell receptor beta chain was retrieved from a study of shared clonotypes between healthy human individuals. With 5 bases removed from V and 1 base from J, the gap between germline ends came to 11 bases. The CDR3 contains 14 residues. Germline V gene sequence: CDR1 SGHTA, CDR2 FQGNSA. In its sample, this clone was seen a few times. What it binds is not known. Study-wide results and caveats: Naive subsets usually exceeded memory subsets in estimated richness. Clonotypes shared by all four sorted-subset donors had higher generation probabilities than non-shared clonotypes.

The method was immunoSEQ multiplex PCR; TCRdb's version includes in-frame clones alone and lacks a portion of them. The sample includes approximately 980,000 clones, about three quarters of them seen just once. This sequence joins TRBV7-2 and TRBJ1-2; D is unclear. This TCR was sampled from a man aged 18 to 29 in good health. Sequencing was done on a sample of memory CD4+ T cells sorted from blood. Subset reported: CD45RA-negative fraction. The CDR3 nucleotides are TGTGCCAGCAGCCCCGATCGGAATAACTATGGCTACACCTTC. Translation gives CASSPDRNNYGYTF.